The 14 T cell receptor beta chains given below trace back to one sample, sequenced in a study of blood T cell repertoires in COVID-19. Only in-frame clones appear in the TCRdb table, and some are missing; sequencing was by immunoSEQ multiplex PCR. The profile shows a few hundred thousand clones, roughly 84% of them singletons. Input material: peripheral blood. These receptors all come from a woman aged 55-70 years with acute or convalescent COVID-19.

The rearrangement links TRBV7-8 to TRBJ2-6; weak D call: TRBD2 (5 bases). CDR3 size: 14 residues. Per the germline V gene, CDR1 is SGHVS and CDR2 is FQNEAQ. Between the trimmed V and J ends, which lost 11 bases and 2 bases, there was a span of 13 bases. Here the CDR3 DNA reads TGTGCCGTAAATACGGGAACTGGGGCCAACGTCCTGACTTTC. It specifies CAVNTGTGANVLTF.

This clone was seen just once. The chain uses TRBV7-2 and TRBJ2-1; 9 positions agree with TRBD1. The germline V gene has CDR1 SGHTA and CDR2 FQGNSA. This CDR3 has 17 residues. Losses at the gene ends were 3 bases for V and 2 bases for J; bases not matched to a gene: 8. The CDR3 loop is CASSLEERDRAYNEQFF. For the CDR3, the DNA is TGTGCCAGCAGCTTGGAAGAAAGGGACAGGGCCTACAATGAGCAGTTCTTC.

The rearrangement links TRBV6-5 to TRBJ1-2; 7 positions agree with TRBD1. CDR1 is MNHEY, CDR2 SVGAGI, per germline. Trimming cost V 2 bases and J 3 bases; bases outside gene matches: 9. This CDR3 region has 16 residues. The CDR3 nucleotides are TGTGCCAGCAGTTACCTACACGGGACAGACCACTATGGCTACACCTTC. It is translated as CASSYLHGTDHYGYTF.

The CDR3 region is CAITGGQGINYEQYF. As DNA, the CDR3 is TGTGCCATCACCGGGGGACAGGGAATAAACTACGAGCAGTACTTC. The chain recombines TRBV10-3 with TRBJ2-7, with 9 bases that match TRBD1. Trimming removed 7 bases from V and 3 bases from J; junction bases left unmatched: 10. The V gene's germline CDR1 is ENHRY and CDR2 SYGVKD. The CDR3 spans 15 residues.

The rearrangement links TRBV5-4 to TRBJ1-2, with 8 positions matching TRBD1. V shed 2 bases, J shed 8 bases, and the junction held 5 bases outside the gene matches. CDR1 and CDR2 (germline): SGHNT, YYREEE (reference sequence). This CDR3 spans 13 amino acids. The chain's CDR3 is CASSFDRGWGYTF. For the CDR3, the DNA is TGTGCCAGCAGCTTCGACAGGGGATGGGGCTACACCTTC.

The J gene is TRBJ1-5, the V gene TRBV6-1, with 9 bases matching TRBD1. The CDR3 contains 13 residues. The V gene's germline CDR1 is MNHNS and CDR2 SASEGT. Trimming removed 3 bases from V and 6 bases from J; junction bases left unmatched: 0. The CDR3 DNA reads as TGTGCCAGCAGTGAGACAGGGGGTCAGCCCCAGCATTTT. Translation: CASSETGGQPQHF.

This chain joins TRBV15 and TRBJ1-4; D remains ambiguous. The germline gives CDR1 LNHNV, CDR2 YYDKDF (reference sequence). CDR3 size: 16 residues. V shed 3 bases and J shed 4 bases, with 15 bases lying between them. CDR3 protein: CATSSGNPGFNEKLFF. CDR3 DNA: TGTGCCACCAGCAGCGGGAATCCGGGTTTTAATGAAAAACTGTTTTTT.

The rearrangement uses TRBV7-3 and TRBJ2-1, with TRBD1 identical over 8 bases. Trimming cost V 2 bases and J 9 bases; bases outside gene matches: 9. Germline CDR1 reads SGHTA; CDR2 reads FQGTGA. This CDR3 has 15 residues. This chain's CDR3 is CASSLSGTGSGEQFF. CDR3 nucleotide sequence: TGTGCCAGCAGCTTATCAGGGACAGGCTCCGGTGAGCAGTTCTTC.

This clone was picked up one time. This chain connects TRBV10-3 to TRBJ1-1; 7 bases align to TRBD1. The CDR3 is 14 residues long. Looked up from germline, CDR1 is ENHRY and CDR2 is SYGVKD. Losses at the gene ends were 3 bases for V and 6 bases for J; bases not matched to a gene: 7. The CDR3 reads CAISEPTGLAEAFF. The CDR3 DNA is TGTGCCATCAGTGAACCGACAGGGCTCGCTGAAGCTTTCTTT.

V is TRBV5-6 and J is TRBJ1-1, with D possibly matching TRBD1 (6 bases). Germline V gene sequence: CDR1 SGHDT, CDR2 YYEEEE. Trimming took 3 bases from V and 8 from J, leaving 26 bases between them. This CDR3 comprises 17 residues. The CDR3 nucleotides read TGTGCCAGCAGCTCCTCCTATACCCACAGGGTTCAAGTCGAAGCTTTCTTT. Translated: CASSSSYTHRVQVEAFF.

This CDR3 is CASRDGNYNSPLHF. The CDR3 DNA follows: TGTGCCAGCAGGGACGGGAACTATAATTCACCCCTCCACTTT. The chain carries TRBV6-5 and TRBJ1-6, with D unclear. This CDR3 comprises 14 residues. Trimming pared 6 bases from V and 3 bases from J, leaving 9 bases between. The germline gives CDR1 MNHEY, CDR2 SVGAGI.

The CDR3 loop is CASSFSGAGANVLTF. CDR3 nucleotide sequence: TGTGCCAGCAGCTTTTCAGGGGCTGGGGCCAACGTCCTGACTTTC. J is TRBJ2-6 and V is TRBV5-5, with D possibly being TRBD1 (6 bases). Deletions cut 2 bases from V and 2 bases from J, with 8 bases between. Germline CDR1 reads SGHKS; CDR2 reads YYEKEE (reference sequence). This CDR3 is 15 amino acids long.

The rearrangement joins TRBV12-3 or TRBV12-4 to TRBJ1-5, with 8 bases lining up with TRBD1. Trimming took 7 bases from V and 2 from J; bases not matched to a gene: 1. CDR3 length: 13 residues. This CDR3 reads CASKTGGNQPQHF. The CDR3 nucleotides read TGTGCCAGCAAGACAGGGGGCAATCAGCCCCAGCATTTT.

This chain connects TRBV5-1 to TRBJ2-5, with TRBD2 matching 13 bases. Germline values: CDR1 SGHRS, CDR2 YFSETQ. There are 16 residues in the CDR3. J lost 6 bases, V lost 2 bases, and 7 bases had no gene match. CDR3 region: CASSLELAGGKKTQYF. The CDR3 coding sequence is TGCGCCAGCAGCTTAGAACTAGCGGGGGGGAAAAAGACCCAGTACTTC.